The present T cell receptor (beta chain) was sequenced within a study of T cell responses to AZD1222 COVID-19 vaccine. CDR3 size: 15 residues. Germline CDR1 is SGHVS and CDR2 is FNYEAQ. V was trimmed by 5 bases and J by 0 bases, leaving 14 bases between them. Here immunoSEQ multiplex PCR was the method, and the copy in TCRdb shows in-frame clones only, minus some. The sample includes nearly 90,000 clones, over 75% seen only once; the top ten take around 5.5%. The starting material was peripheral blood, obtained on day 0 of AZD1222 vaccination. The source of this sequence is an adult in good health. The chain carries TRBV7-6 and TRBJ2-7; weak D call: TRBD2 (6 bases). Here the CDR3 reads CASSKSRDFSYEQYF. In nucleotides, the CDR3 is TGTGCCAGCAGCAAGAGCCGGGACTTCTCCTACGAGCAGTACTTC.